This TCR beta chain emerged from a study of cytomegalovirus exposure and HLA in healthy donors. PCR was performed using 60 Vbeta and 13 Jbeta primers. The data were produced by immunoSEQ multiplex PCR, yet TCRdb's version contains in-frame clones alone and is incomplete. The sample shows about 130,000 clones, approximately 80% of them seen only once. Trimming pared 7 bases from V and 6 bases from J, leaving 9 bases between. This CDR3 is built from 11 residues. CDR1 SQVTM and CDR2 ANQGSEA come from the germline V gene. The receptor was isolated from a girl under 10 years old in good health and CMV-seronegative. The sample was PBMCs. The chain joins TRBV29-1 to TRBJ1-4, with D perhaps matching TRBD1 (6 bases). The CDR3 sequence: CSAQGDEKLFF. The CDR3 region has the DNA TGCAGCGCACAGGGCGATGAAAAACTGTTTTTT.